The rows below give T cell receptor beta chains drawn from one sample of a study of shared clonotypes between healthy human individuals. TCRdb's copy holds only in-frame clones and misses some; the assay was immunoSEQ multiplex PCR. The data show some 500,000 clones, about 96% seen once. Sequencing was performed on naive CD4+ T cells sorted from blood. The receptors derive from a woman aged 30 to 39 in good health. The CDR3 runs from the conserved cysteine through the conserved F or W. The D gene is left open where the match is weak. Rows give clone size only sometimes, using once, few, many, or a class for an expanded clone.

NA	TRBJ1-5	TRBV28	TRBD1	CAITGEANQPQHF	TGTGCCATTACAGGGGAGGCCAATCAGCCCCAGCATTTT
NA	TRBJ2-3	TRBV9	NA	CASSVARHTDTQYF	TGTGCCAGCAGCGTAGCACGGCACACAGATACGCAGTATTTT
NA	TRBJ1-2	TRBV18	TRBD1	CASSRGQGPNYGYTF	TGTGCCAGCTCACGCGGACAGGGCCCGAACTATGGCTACACCTTC
NA	TRBJ2-1	TRBV21-1	NA	CASSKALAYNEQFF	TGTGCCAGCAGCAAAGCGCTGGCATACAATGAGCAGTTCTTC
NA	TRBJ2-2	TRBV27	NA	CASGWPNTGELFF	TGTGCCAGCGGGTGGCCGAACACCGGGGAGCTGTTTTTT
NA	TRBJ1-2	TRBV10-2	TRBD1	CASSIDRDYGYTF	TGCGCCAGCAGTATCGACAGGGACTATGGCTACACCTTC
NA	TRBJ1-2	TRBV28	NA	CASSLAALYGYTF	TGTGCCAGCAGTTTGGCGGCGCTCTATGGCTACACCTTC
once	TRBJ2-7	TRBV11-2	TRBD2	CASSFLSGISYEQYF	TGTGCCAGCAGCTTCCTTAGCGGGATCTCCTACGAGCAGTACTTC
NA	TRBJ2-7	TRBV5-1	TRBD2	CASGGTSGSYEQYF	TGCGCCAGCGGGGGGACTAGCGGCTCCTACGAGCAGTACTTC
NA	TRBJ2-1	TRBV7-9	NA	CASSLVVARRVNEQFF	TGTGCCAGCAGCTTAGTTGTGGCCAGGAGGGTCAATGAGCAGTTCTTC
NA	TRBJ2-5	TRBV15	TRBD2	CATSRGLAGGETQYF	TGTGCCACCAGCAGAGGACTAGCGGGAGGGGAGACCCAGTACTTC
NA	TRBJ2-3	TRBV5-4	NA	CASRSGTTDTQYF	TGTGCCAGCAGGTCAGGAACCACAGATACGCAGTATTTT
NA	TRBJ2-1	TRBV28	NA	CASMEQDNEQFF	TGTGCCAGCATGGAGCAGGACAATGAGCAGTTCTTC
NA	TRBJ2-1	TRBV5-1	NA	CASSLGGPYNEQFF	TGCGCCAGCAGCTTGGGTGGTCCATACAATGAGCAGTTCTTC
NA	TRBJ1-1	TRBV7-2	NA	CASSLLGQNTEAFF	TGTGCCAGCAGCTTACTAGGACAGAACACTGAAGCTTTCTTT
NA	TRBJ2-7	TRBV5-5	NA	CASSLEVEQYF	TGTGCCAGCAGCCTTGAGGTCGAGCAGTACTTC
NA	TRBJ1-1	TRBV27	TRBD1	CASSRQGGNTEAFF	TGTGCCAGCAGTCGACAGGGTGGGAACACTGAAGCTTTCTTT
NA	TRBJ2-5	TRBV27	TRBD1	CASSSPGQGAWGTQYF	TGTGCCAGCAGTTCTCCGGGACAGGGGGCTTGGGGGACCCAGTACTTC
NA	TRBJ1-1	TRBV28	NA	CASSLGAGFMNTEAFF	TGTGCCAGCAGTTTGGGGGCGGGATTCATGAACACTGAAGCTTTCTTT